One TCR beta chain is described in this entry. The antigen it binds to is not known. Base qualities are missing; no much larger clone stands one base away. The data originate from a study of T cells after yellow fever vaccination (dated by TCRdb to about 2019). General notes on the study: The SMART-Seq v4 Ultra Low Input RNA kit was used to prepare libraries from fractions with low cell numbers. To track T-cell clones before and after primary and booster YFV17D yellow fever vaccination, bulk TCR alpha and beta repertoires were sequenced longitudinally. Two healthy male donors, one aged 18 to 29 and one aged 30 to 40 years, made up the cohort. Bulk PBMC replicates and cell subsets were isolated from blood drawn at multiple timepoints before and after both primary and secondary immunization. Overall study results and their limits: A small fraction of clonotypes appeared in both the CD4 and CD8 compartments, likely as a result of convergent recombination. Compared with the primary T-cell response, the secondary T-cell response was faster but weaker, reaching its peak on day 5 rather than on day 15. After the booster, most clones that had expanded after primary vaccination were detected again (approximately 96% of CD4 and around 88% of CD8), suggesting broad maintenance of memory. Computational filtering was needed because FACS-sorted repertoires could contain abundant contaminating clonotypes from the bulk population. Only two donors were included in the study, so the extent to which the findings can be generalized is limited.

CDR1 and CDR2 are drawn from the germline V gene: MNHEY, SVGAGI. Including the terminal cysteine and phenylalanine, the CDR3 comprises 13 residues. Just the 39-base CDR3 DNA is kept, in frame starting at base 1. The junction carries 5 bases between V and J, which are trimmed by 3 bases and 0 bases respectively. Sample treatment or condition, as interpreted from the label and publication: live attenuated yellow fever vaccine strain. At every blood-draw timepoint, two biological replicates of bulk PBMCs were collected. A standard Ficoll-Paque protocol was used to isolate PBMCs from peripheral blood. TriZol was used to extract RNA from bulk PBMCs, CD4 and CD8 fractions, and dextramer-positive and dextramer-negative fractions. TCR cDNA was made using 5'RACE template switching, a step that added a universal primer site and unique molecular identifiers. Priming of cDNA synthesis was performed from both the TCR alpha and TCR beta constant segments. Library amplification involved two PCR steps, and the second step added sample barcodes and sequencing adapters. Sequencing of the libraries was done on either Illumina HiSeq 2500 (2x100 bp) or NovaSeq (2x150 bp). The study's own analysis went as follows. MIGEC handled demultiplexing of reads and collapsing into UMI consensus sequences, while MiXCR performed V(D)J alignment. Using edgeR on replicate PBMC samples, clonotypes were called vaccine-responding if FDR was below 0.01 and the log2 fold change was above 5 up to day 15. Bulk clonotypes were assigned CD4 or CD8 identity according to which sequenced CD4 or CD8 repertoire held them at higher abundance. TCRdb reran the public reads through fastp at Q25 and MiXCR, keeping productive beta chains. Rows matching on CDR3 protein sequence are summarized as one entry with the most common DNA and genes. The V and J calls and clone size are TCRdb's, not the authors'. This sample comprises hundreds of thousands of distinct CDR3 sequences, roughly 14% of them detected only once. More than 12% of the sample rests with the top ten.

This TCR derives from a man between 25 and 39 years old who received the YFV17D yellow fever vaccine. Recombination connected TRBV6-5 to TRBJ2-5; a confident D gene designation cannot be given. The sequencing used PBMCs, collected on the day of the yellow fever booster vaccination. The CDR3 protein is CASSYAYQETQYF. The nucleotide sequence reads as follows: TGTGCCAGCAGTTATGCGTACCAAGAGACCCAGTACTTC.